These 11 T cell receptor beta chains share one sample of origin, sequenced in a study of T cells in Graves' hyperthyroidism and ophthalmopathy. RNA transcripts provided the source from which TCR beta CDR3 regions were amplified. Initially, a first-round RT-PCR of the TCR CDR3 employed the HTBI primer set. TCRdb recomputed calls from the multiplex PCR reads with MiXCR, one row per CDR3 protein. The data contain hundreds of thousands of distinct CDR3 sequences, about 15% of them singletons. The sequenced sample was blood. Source of these receptors: a woman aged 25 to 39 with Graves' hyperthyroidism that later progressed to Graves' ophthalmopathy.

This clonotype was detected many times. The chain recombines TRBV7-6 with TRBJ2-3, with 10 bases lining up with TRBD2. Germline V gene sequence: CDR1 SGHVS, CDR2 FNYEAQ. V was pared by 1 base and J by 6 bases, with 7 bases of the junction left unmatched. This CDR3 region has 16 residues. The CDR3 is CASSLGPSGRGDTQYF. The CDR3 DNA reads as TGTGCCAGCAGCTTAGGTCCTAGCGGGAGAGGGGATACGCAGTATTTT.

The rearrangement links TRBV6-1 to TRBJ1-2; weak D call: TRBD1 (5 bases). The CDR3 has 15 amino acids. In germline, CDR1 is MNHNS, CDR2 SASEGT. Trimming took off 6 bases at V and 4 bases at J, with 18 bases between the two ends. Here the CDR3 DNA reads TGTGCCAGCAGCCCCCAGCCCGGGGCGGGCTATGGCTACACCTTC. Its translation is CASSPQPGAGYGYTF.

The rearrangement joins TRBV27 to TRBJ1-2, with TRBD1 matching over 8 bases. V dropped 3 bases and J dropped 8; count of bases not matched to a gene: 5. The CDR3 extends over 13 amino acids. Germline CDR1 and CDR2: MNHEY and SMNVEV (reference sequence). CDR3 protein: CASSFPQGEGYTF. For the CDR3, the DNA is TGTGCCAGCAGTTTCCCACAGGGGGAGGGCTACACCTTC.

To note about this clonotype: At one end the junction does not follow the germline gene, possibly because of a read error. J is TRBJ1-3 and V is TRBV7-3, with unresolved D. Germline CDR1 and CDR2: SGHTA and FQGTGA. The length of the CDR3 is 14 residues. The CDR3 sequence: CAGSSGNSGNTIYF. The CDR3 DNA follows: TGTGCCGGCAGTTCCGGGAATTCTGGAAACACCATATATTTT. The full variable domain, with the rest looked up from reference TRBV7-3 and TRBJ1-3, is GAGVSQTPSNKVTEKGKYVELRCDPISGHTALYWYRQSLGQGPEFLIYFQGTGAADDSGLPNDRFFAVRPEGSVSTLKIQRTERGDSAVYLCAGSSGNSGNTIYFGEGSWLTVV.

The chain carries TRBV5-5 and TRBJ2-5, with TRBD2 as a possible D gene (6 bases). The CDR3 totals 14 residues. The V end was cut by 0 bases, the J end by 4 bases, with 10 bases between. Germline V CDR1 and CDR2: SGHKS, YYEKEE (reference sequence). CDR3 in DNA: TGTGCCAGCAGCTTGGGTACTAGCCTAGAGACCCAGTACTTC. It codes for CASSLGTSLETQYF. The whole variable domain, filled in from reference TRBV5-5 and TRBJ2-5, reads DAGVTQSPTHLIKTRGQQVTLRCSPISGHKSVSWYQQVLGQGPQFIFQYYEKEERGRGNFPDRFSARQFPNYSSELNVNALLLGDSALYLCASSLGTSLETQYFGPGTRLLVL.

This clonotype was recorded at least ten times. The J gene is TRBJ1-1, the V gene TRBV27; D is uncertain. Germline V gene data show CDR1 as MNHEY and CDR2 as SMNVEV (reference sequence). The CDR3 has 15 residues. Deletions cut 3 bases from V and 0 bases from J, with 11 bases between. DNA of the CDR3: TGTGCCAGCAGTTTTCGGCAGCCGCTGAACACTGAAGCTTTCTTT. Residues: CASSFRQPLNTEAFF.

This clonotype was found many times. The gene calls are TRBV5-5 and TRBJ2-5, with D possibly being TRBD2 (6 bases). The V gene's germline CDR1 is SGHKS and CDR2 YYEKEE (reference sequence). V was trimmed by 2 bases and J by 2 bases, leaving 10 bases between them. CDR3 length: 14 amino acids. CDR3 protein: CASSLRLGQETQYF. The CDR3 DNA follows: TGTGCCAGCAGCTTACGACTAGGTCAAGAGACCCAGTACTTC. The whole variable domain, remainder taken from reference TRBV5-5 and TRBJ2-5, is DAGVTQSPTHLIKTRGQQVTLRCSPISGHKSVSWYQQVLGQGPQFIFQYYEKEERGRGNFPDRFSARQFPNYSSELNVNALLLGDSALYLCASSLRLGQETQYFGPGTRLLVL.

V gene TRBV28 combines with J gene TRBJ2-1; a possible D gene is TRBD1 (5 bases). This CDR3 contains 15 residues. V gave up 2 bases and J gave up 5 bases, with 13 bases separating them. Per germline, CDR1 MDHEN and CDR2 SYDVKM. CDR3 DNA: TGTGCCAGCAGTTTACCCCAAACAGGACACAATGAGCAGTTCTTC. Its protein product is CASSLPQTGHNEQFF.

The CDR3 bases are TGTGCCACCAGTGTCCCCCTAGTGAGAGATACGCAGTATTTT. Encoded protein: CATSVPLVRDTQYF. The chain uses TRBV24-1 and TRBJ2-3; the D is unclear. The ends were cut back, 5 bases at V and 5 bases at J, with 13 bases in the middle. The CDR3 has 14 amino acids. Germline values: CDR1 KGHDR, CDR2 SFDVKD.

With regard to this clonotype: A clone one base away is much larger, so this may be a read error. The V and J genes are TRBV11-3 and TRBJ2-7; possibly TRBD1 for D (5 bases). Germline V gene lookup returns CDR1 SGHNT and CDR2 YENEEA. V dropped 8 bases and J dropped 7 bases, with 12 bases sitting between them. The CDR3 totals 11 residues. CDR3 sequence: CASSADNEQYF. The CDR3 region has the DNA TGTGCCAGCTCGGCGGACAATGAGCAGTACTTC.

The rearrangement uses TRBV7-2 and TRBJ1-3; D is undetermined. The V end was cut by 4 bases, the J end by 0 bases, with 10 bases between. The CDR3 is 15 amino acids. Per the germline V gene, CDR1 is SGHTA and CDR2 is FQGNSA. The CDR3, as DNA: TGTGCCAGCAGCTCCCACGGGAACTCTGGAAACACCATATATTTT. Translated, it gives CASSSHGNSGNTIYF.